Listed here are 3 T cell receptor beta chains from one sample, sequenced in a study of blood T cells in healthy people across ages. Then a second PCR, running roughly 7 to 11 cycles, was carried out with a sample-barcoded 5' primer and a J-beta primer mix. Each CDR3 protein is one row after TCRdb ran MiXCR on the 5' RACE reads. The repertoire holds around 1,500,000 distinct CDR3 sequences, 42% seen once, with approximately 7.9% in the top ten. Input material: blood. The receptors were gathered from a woman under 30 in good health.

The J gene is TRBJ1-1, the V gene TRBV10-3; the D gene is possibly TRBD1 (6 bases). V lost 7 bases, J lost 1 base, and 16 bases lay in between. There are 15 residues in the CDR3. Germline V gene data show CDR1 as ENHRY and CDR2 as SYGVKD. This CDR3 is CAITVDSGGNTEAFF. The CDR3, as DNA: TGTGCCATCACCGTGGACAGCGGGGGGAACACTGAAGCTTTCTTT.

This clonotype occurred a few times. The rearrangement joins TRBV20-1 to TRBJ2-7, with D possibly matching TRBD1 (5 bases). The germline V gene encodes CDR1 DFQATT and CDR2 SNEGSKA (reference sequence). The germline V and J ends were trimmed by 7 bases and 4 bases, with 14 bases remaining between them. This CDR3 spans 12 amino acids. CDR3 nucleotides: TGCAGTGGCCAGGGCCTTTATTACGAGCAGTACTTC. The encoded protein is CSGQGLYYEQYF.

Details on this clonotype: Since no conserved phenylalanine or tryptophan closes the CDR3, a read error is the likely cause. The rearrangement joins TRBV28 to TRBJ1-4; D ambiguous. V gave up 7 bases and J gave up 3 bases, with 15 bases separating them. Germline CDR1 reads MDHEN; CDR2 reads SYDVKM. This CDR3 contains 15 residues. The CDR3 nucleotides read TGTGCCAGCACCCTCATTAGGACGTCTAATGAAAAACTGTTTTTA. This encodes CASTLIRTSNEKLFL.